This T cell receptor beta chain was sequenced in a study of T cell responses to AZD1222 COVID-19 vaccine. This CDR3 has 12 residues. The ends were cut back, 5 bases at V and 6 bases at J, with 9 bases in the middle. Germline-derived CDR1 and CDR2 are MNHNS and SASEGT. Measured with immunoSEQ multiplex PCR; TCRdb has only the in-frame clones, and not every one. This sample has about 84,000 clones; 87% occur once, and the top ten carry less than 1.6%. The sequencing used peripheral blood, collected on day 0 of AZD1222 vaccination. The source of this sequence is an adult in good health. V is TRBV6-1 and J is TRBJ2-3; D is uncertain. The CDR3 protein is CASSYISDTQYF. The DNA for the CDR3 is TGTGCCAGCAGTTATATTTCCGATACGCAGTATTTT.